Shown below are 8 T cell receptor beta chains from a single sample sequenced in a study of long-term antiretroviral therapy in people with HIV. The libraries were made with immunoSEQ v3.0 at survey level. Clones were read by immunoSEQ multiplex PCR, and TCRdb kept only the in-frame ones, dropping some. The repertoire includes some 28,000 clones, 75% to 95% of them detected once, and 4.3% sits in the top ten. Here the sequenced sample was unsorted PBMCs, taken more than 5 years after starting antiretroviral therapy. The source of these receptors is a woman aged 40 to 50 with HIV.

The chain couples TRBV6-6 to TRBJ1-2; perhaps TRBD1 as D (5 bases). This CDR3 contains 13 residues. Trimming removed 6 bases from V and 5 bases from J, with 13 bases in between. Germline V gene data show CDR1 as MNHNY and CDR2 as SVGAGI (reference sequence). The CDR3 protein is CASSPGTDYGYTF. The CDR3 coding sequence is TGTGCCAGCAGCCCCGGGACGGATTATGGCTACACCTTC.

The chain joins TRBV5-6 to TRBJ2-1; tentative D call: TRBD1 (6 bases). The germline V gene has CDR1 SGHDT and CDR2 YYEEEE. Trimming took 3 bases from V and 5 from J, leaving 12 bases between them. This CDR3 is 14 amino acids long. This chain's CDR3 is CASSSGALNNEQFF. CDR3 DNA: TGTGCCAGCAGCTCAGGGGCTTTGAACAATGAGCAGTTCTTC.

This clone was seen a single time. The V gene is TRBV6-6, the J gene TRBJ2-2; TRBD1 matches 7 bases. The CDR3 is made up of 15 amino acids. V shed 4 bases and J 1 base; nucleotides not matched to a gene: 3. Germline lookup yields CDR1 MNHNY and CDR2 SVGAGI (reference sequence). CDR3 protein: CASSLGQENTGELFF. CDR3 DNA: TGTGCCAGCAGTTTAGGACAGGAGAACACCGGGGAGCTGTTTTTT.

V gene TRBV6-4 combines with J gene TRBJ1-6; possibly TRBD1 for D (6 bases). V gave up 6 bases and J gave up 4 bases, with 10 bases separating them. CDR1 and CDR2 (germline): MRHNA, SNTAGT. This CDR3 comprises 14 residues. CDR3 coding DNA: TGTGCCAGCAGCAGGGGTGAATATAATTCACCCCTCCACTTT. This translates into CASSRGEYNSPLHF.

The chain has TRBV6-5 and TRBJ2-3, with D perhaps TRBD1 (5 bases). Looked up from germline, CDR1 is MNHEY and CDR2 is SVGAGI. V dropped 6 bases and J dropped 3 bases, with 13 bases sitting between them. The CDR3 has 14 amino acids. This CDR3 reads CASSKRQTTDTQYF. The CDR3 bases are TGTGCCAGCAGCAAAAGACAGACAACAGATACGCAGTATTTT.

The chain uses TRBV30 and TRBJ2-5; D gene uncertain. This CDR3 is built from 12 residues. The V gene's germline CDR1 is GTSNPN and CDR2 SVGIG (reference sequence). The V end was cut by 5 bases, the J end by 1 base, with 8 bases between. CDR3 amino acids: CAWDHPQETQYF. The CDR3 nucleotides read TGTGCCTGGGATCACCCCCAAGAGACCCAGTACTTC.

The genes are TRBV4-3 and TRBJ2-6; 9 bases are shared with TRBD1. CDR3 length equals 19 residues. J lost 0 bases, V lost 4 bases, and 10 bases had no gene match. Germline V lookup: CDR1 LGHNA, CDR2 YSLEER. The CDR3 sequence is CASSPSGTGLASGANVLTF. In DNA form, the CDR3 reads TGCGCCAGCAGCCCCTCCGGGACAGGGCTCGCCTCTGGGGCCAACGTCCTGACTTTC.

The gene calls are TRBV19 and TRBJ1-1, with D uncertain. The V gene's germline CDR1 is LNHDA and CDR2 SQIVND (reference sequence). With 2 bases removed from V and 7 bases from J, the gap between germline ends came to 11 bases. This CDR3 has 13 residues. This chain's CDR3 is CASSIIPGNEAFF. The CDR3 DNA sequence: TGTGCCAGTAGTATAATCCCTGGGAATGAAGCTTTCTTT.